These 21 T cell receptor beta chains were sequenced from one sample in a study of blood T cells in healthy people across ages. Using a J-beta primer mix together with a sample-barcoded 5' primer, a second PCR was run for roughly 7 to 11 cycles. Via MiXCR, TCRdb re-called the 5' RACE reads, giving one row per CDR3 protein. The sample yields roughly 700,000 distinct CDR3 sequences, more than 20% seen once. These records were also assigned to another study, of T cells of mothers and their children.

Sequenced input: blood. All receptors come from a boy younger than 18 in good health.

This clonotype was counted only a few times. The chain joins TRBV4-1 to TRBJ2-1; TRBD2 agrees at 12 bases. Germline trimming cut 2 bases from V and 7 bases from J; bases unmatched to any gene: 12. Germline-derived CDR1 and CDR2 are MGHRA and YSYEKL. The CDR3 covers 18 residues. CDR3 loop: CASSQPLPSGRARNEQFF. The CDR3, as DNA: TGCGCCAGCAGCCAACCTCTTCCTAGCGGGAGGGCCCGTAATGAGCAGTTCTTC.

This clonotype has a handful of counts. CDR3 nucleotides: TGCAGTGCTAGAGAAAGGAGACAGTTGAACACTGAAGCTTTCTTT. The encoded protein is CSARERRQLNTEAFF. This rearrangement joins TRBV20-1 to TRBJ1-1; a weak D match, TRBD1 (5 bases). The CDR3 sequence is 15 residues long. The germline V and J ends were trimmed by 0 bases and 0 bases, with 11 bases remaining between them. Germline-derived CDR1 and CDR2 are DFQATT and SNEGSKA (reference sequence).

This rearrangement joins TRBV11-3 to TRBJ2-5; the D call may be TRBD1 or TRBD2 (5 bases each). The J call may be faulty, since TRBJ2-1 better matches the DNA end. The germline CDR1 and CDR2 sequences are SGHNT and YENEEA. The CDR3 has 16 amino acids. The CDR3 bases are TGTGCCAGCAGCAAATTTACGGGACCGGCTTCAAATGAGCAGTTCTTC. It codes for CASSKFTGPASNEQFF.

This clonotype has only a few counts. The V gene is TRBV29-1, the J gene TRBJ1-1; the D is unclear. From germline, CDR1 is SQVTM and CDR2 ANQGSEA. The germline V and J ends were trimmed by 2 bases and 4 bases, with 8 bases remaining between them. The CDR3 sequence is 12 residues long. CDR3 in DNA: TGCAGCGTTGAATCGGCACTCACTGAAGCTTTCTTT. Amino acid sequence: CSVESALTEAFF.

This chain links TRBV4-1 with TRBJ1-1; D uncertain. The CDR3 sequence is 14 residues long. Deletions cut 6 bases from V and 1 base from J, with 12 bases between. The germline V gene encodes CDR1 MGHRA and CDR2 YSYEKL. The DNA of the CDR3 is TGCGCCAGCAGAGGAGCGCTAAAGAACACTGAAGCTTTCTTT. Its translation is CASRGALKNTEAFF.

The chain recombines TRBV2 with TRBJ2-5; perhaps D is TRBD1 or TRBD2 (5 bases each). The DNA end lines up better with TRBJ2-1; the J call may be wrong. There are 12 residues in the CDR3. CDR1 SNHLY and CDR2 FYNNEI come from the germline V gene. This CDR3 reads CASSAGGNEQFF. The CDR3 bases are TGTGCCAGCAGTGCTGGGGGCAATGAGCAGTTCTTC.

The chain employs TRBV12-3 or TRBV12-4 and TRBJ1-1, with unresolved D. The CDR3 totals 15 residues. With 4 bases removed from V and 1 base from J, the gap between germline ends came to 13 bases. The chain's CDR3 is CASSWFGSRNTEAFF. CDR3 sequence (DNA): TGTGCCAGCAGTTGGTTTGGGTCTAGGAACACTGAAGCTTTCTTT.

This clonotype was counted only a few times. The chain links TRBV18 to TRBJ1-2, with D possibly TRBD1 on 6 matching bases. CDR3 size: 15 residues. Trimming shortened V by 4 bases and J by 4 bases, and 16 bases separated the two germline ends. Germline lookup yields CDR1 KGHSH and CDR2 LQKENI. This CDR3 is CASSRGQPIPYGYTF. The CDR3, as DNA: TGTGCCAGCTCACGAGGACAGCCAATTCCCTATGGCTACACCTTC.

This clonotype was found a few times. V and J are TRBV15 and TRBJ2-5, with D perhaps given as TRBD1 or TRBD2 (5 bases each). The J call is doubtful: the DNA matches TRBJ2-1 better. CDR1 LNHNV and CDR2 YYDKDF come from the germline V gene (reference sequence). CDR3 length: 16 amino acids. CDR3 sequence: CATSRDTADTYNEQFF. CDR3 DNA sequence: TGTGCCACCAGCAGAGATACAGCGGACACCTACAATGAGCAGTTCTTC.

The sample holds a few counts of this clonotype. V usage is TRBV4-1 and J usage is TRBJ1-2, with TRBD1 as a possible D gene (6 bases). Per germline, CDR1 MGHRA and CDR2 YSYEKL. The CDR3 has 15 residues. V shed 4 bases and J shed 4 bases, with 16 bases lying between them. CDR3 coding DNA: TGCGCCAGCAGCCCCCCTGGGCTAGGGGGCTATGGCTACACCTTC. Protein product: CASSPPGLGGYGYTF.

CDR3 protein: CASTRLAGGTDTQYF. In DNA, the CDR3 is TGTGCCAGCACCCGACTAGCGGGAGGCACAGATACGCAGTATTTT. The chain couples TRBV3-1 to TRBJ2-3; TRBD2 matches 12 bases. Per the germline V gene, CDR1 is LGHDT and CDR2 is YNNKEL (reference sequence). The CDR3 spans 15 residues. The J segment lost 1 base and the V segment lost 7 bases, leaving 3 bases of the junction unmatched.

In this sample, this clonotype turned up a few times. The chain uses TRBV7-3 and TRBJ2-2, with no clear D. V was pared by 5 bases and J by 4 bases, with 8 bases between. Germline V CDR1 and CDR2: SGHTA, FQGTGA. The CDR3 is 13 amino acids. In DNA, the CDR3 is TGTGCCAGCAGCGCGCTTGGCACCGGGGAGCTGTTTTTT. Amino acid sequence: CASSALGTGELFF. The whole variable domain, filled in from reference TRBV7-3 and TRBJ2-2, reads GAGVSQTPSNKVTEKGKYVELRCDPISGHTALYWYRQSLGQGPEFLIYFQGTGAADDSGLPNDRFFAVRPEGSVSTLKIQRTERGDSAVYLCASSALGTGELFFGEGSRLTVL.

This chain connects TRBV7-2 to TRBJ2-5; tentative D call: TRBD1 (5 bases). The better agreement between TRBJ2-1 and the DNA end casts doubt on the J call. Germline loops: CDR1 SGHTA, CDR2 FQGNSA. This CDR3 contains 14 residues. CDR3: CASSYTVGPNEQFF. As DNA, the CDR3 is TGTGCCAGCAGCTACACGGTGGGGCCCAATGAGCAGTTCTTC.

In its sample, this clonotype was seen a few times. This chain links TRBV29-1 with TRBJ2-1, with 11 bases fitting TRBD2. Germline V CDR1 and CDR2: SQVTM, ANQGSEA. The CDR3 is 18 residues long. V shed 4 bases, J shed 7 bases, and the junction held 18 bases outside the gene matches. The CDR3: CSVGSGTSGGAGKNEQFF. CDR3 bases: TGCAGCGTTGGATCAGGGACTAGCGGTGGAGCAGGGAAGAATGAGCAGTTCTTC.

This clonotype was picked up a small number of times. V is TRBV28 and J is TRBJ2-7; 10 bases align to TRBD1. V shed 5 bases and J 3 bases; nucleotides not matched to a gene: 10. There are 16 residues in the CDR3. Per germline, CDR1 MDHEN and CDR2 SYDVKM. The DNA for the CDR3 is TGTGCCAGCAGTCCTGGACCGGGACAGGGGAACTACGAGCAGTACTTC. This translates into CASSPGPGQGNYEQYF.

The CDR3 DNA sequence: TGTGCCAGCAGCCGAGACGGGACCTCCTACGAGCAGTACTTC. Translation: CASSRDGTSYEQYF. The chain recombines TRBV12-3 or TRBV12-4 with TRBJ2-7; D may correspond to TRBD1 or TRBD2 (5 bases each). The CDR3 has 14 residues. Trimming removed 6 bases from V and 0 bases from J, with 12 bases in between.

This chain uses TRBV12-3 or TRBV12-4 with TRBJ2-7, with no clear D. The CDR3 has 15 amino acids. Trimming removed 6 bases from V and 0 bases from J, with 15 bases in between. The chain's CDR3 is CASSRARTLSYEQYF. The CDR3 region has the DNA TGTGCCAGCAGCCGGGCCCGAACCCTCTCCTACGAGCAGTACTTC.

This clonotype was detected a few times. The chain joins TRBV27 to TRBJ2-5; TRBD1 might be the D (6 bases). The J call may be in error: the DNA end matches TRBJ2-1 better. The CDR3 contains 16 residues. Germline V gene sequence: CDR1 MNHEY, CDR2 SMNVEV (reference sequence). The CDR3 loop is CASSLSVAGAYNEQFF. Here the CDR3 DNA reads TGTGCCAGCAGTTTATCAGTGGCAGGGGCCTACAATGAGCAGTTCTTC.

The chain is built from TRBV7-9 and TRBJ2-5; D gene unclear. V was trimmed by 5 bases and J by 5 bases, leaving 15 bases between them. Germline V gene data show CDR1 as SEHNR and CDR2 as FQNEAQ (reference sequence). CDR3 length: 14 residues. CDR3 sequence reads: CASSAWTVEETQYF. The CDR3 nucleotides read TGTGCCAGCAGCGCCTGGACGGTGGAGGAGACCCAGTACTTC.

Only a few counts were recorded for this clonotype. The chain couples TRBV29-1 to TRBJ1-1; D is perhaps TRBD1 (5 bases). This CDR3 comprises 13 residues. Deletions cut 4 bases from V and 1 base from J, with 10 bases between. The germline V gene encodes CDR1 SQVTM and CDR2 ANQGSEA. The CDR3 spells CSVGVDRNTEAFF. DNA of the CDR3: TGCAGCGTTGGAGTAGACAGGAACACTGAAGCTTTCTTT.

This clonotype has a single count. This sequence joins TRBV2 and TRBJ2-2; a possible D gene is TRBD1 (5 bases). V lost 6 bases and J lost 7, with 18 bases in between. From germline, CDR1 is SNHLY and CDR2 FYNNEI. The CDR3 consists of 15 residues. The CDR3 spells CASRETSARGGELFF. The CDR3 bases are TGTGCCAGCAGGGAGACAAGCGCTAGGGGCGGGGAGCTGTTTTTT.